Below, 4 T cell receptor beta chains from the same sample are listed, as sequenced in a study of spatial heterogeneity in lung cancer. The time point is: sample taken at primary tumor resection. Via MiXCR, TCRdb re-called the 5' RACE reads, giving one row per CDR3 protein. The sample records about 670 distinct CDR3 sequences, roughly 22% being singletons. The sample here was normal lung tissue next to the tumor, taken at surgery. The receptors were gathered from a male donor with early-stage non-small cell lung cancer.

This clonotype was counted between two and nine times. This beta chain slipped into a library made for alpha chains as a stray read, so its size is not meaningful. The chain links TRBV20-1 to TRBJ2-3; 15 positions match TRBD2. The CDR3 loop spans 18 amino acids. Germline CDR1 reads DFQATT; CDR2 reads SNEGSKA (reference sequence). The V and J ends lost 0 bases and 8 bases, in that order; junction bases with no gene match: 12. The CDR3 DNA follows: TGCAGTGCTAGAGATCTGGGACTAGCGGGGGGCGTTCACGTTACGCAGTATTTT. It codes for CSARDLGLAGGVHVTQYF.

This clonotype was found a few times. Within a library made for alpha chains, this beta chain is off target, and its count is uninformative. J is TRBJ2-7 and V is TRBV29-1; 10 nucleotides match TRBD2. The CDR3 is 13 amino acids. V gave up 4 bases and J gave up 3 bases; unmatched junction bases: 3. Germline CDR1 SQVTM, CDR2 ANQGSEA. For the CDR3, the DNA is TGCAGCGTTGCGGCTAGCGGGGGCTACGAGCAGTACTTC. The encoded protein is CSVAASGGYEQYF.

By proportion, this clonotype is large. Little can be read into the size of this beta chain, an off-target read in a library designed for alpha chains. The gene calls are TRBV28 and TRBJ2-7; TRBD2 matches at 10 bases. Germline loops: CDR1 MDHEN, CDR2 SYDVKM. The J segment lost 2 bases and the V segment lost 5 bases, leaving 3 bases of the junction unmatched. The CDR3 runs to 14 residues. The CDR3 DNA follows: TGTGCCAGCAGTGTAGCGGGAGGCGCCTACGAGCAGTACTTC. Protein sequence: CASSVAGGAYEQYF.

Remarks on this clonotype: With the library built for alpha chains, this beta chain is off target and its frequency is not meaningful. The chain recombines TRBV5-1 with TRBJ2-4; D is uncertain. Germline-derived CDR1 and CDR2 are SGHRS and YFSETQ. Trimming pared 0 bases from V and 0 bases from J, leaving 13 bases between. The CDR3 covers 17 residues. CDR3 sequence: CASSLDRLALAKNIQYF. The CDR3 DNA reads TGCGCCAGCAGCTTGGACCGGCTGGCTTTAGCCAAAAACATTCAGTACTTC.